A single sample is the source of the 14 T cell receptor beta chains below, sequenced in a study of metastatic and nonmetastatic thyroid tumors. Thyroid surgery had not been preceded by any treatment in any patient. Through MiXCR, TCRdb re-clonotyped the PCR reads. The sample has just over 70,000 clones, more than 15% seen once. What was sequenced was blood. The receptors shown here come from a female donor with papillary thyroid cancer or a benign thyroid nodule (not recorded which). Some clones in this sample may be carry-over from other donors' samples.

This clone was counted at least ten times. The chain has TRBV9 and TRBJ1-4; no clear D. The ends were cut back, 3 bases at V and 1 base at J, with 7 bases in the middle. Germline loops: CDR1 SGDLS, CDR2 YYNGEE. This CDR3 is built from 14 residues. The CDR3 DNA sequence: TGTGCCAGCAGCGCGAGGGTAACTAATGAAAAACTGTTTTTT. Protein sequence: CASSARVTNEKLFF. Based on the CDR3 plus reference TRBV9 and TRBJ1-4, the full variable domain is DSGVTQTPKHLITATGQRVTLRCSPRSGDLSVYWYQQSLDQGLQFLIQYYNGEERAKGNILERFSAQQFPDLHSELNLSSLELGDSALYFCASSARVTNEKLFFGSGTQLSVL.

In its sample, this clone was seen a few times. The V call is TRBV6-1, the J call TRBJ1-5, with TRBD1 as a possible D gene (6 bases). With 6 bases removed from V and 3 bases from J, the gap between germline ends came to 12 bases. The CDR3 runs to 14 residues. The germline CDR1 and CDR2 sequences are MNHNS and SASEGT. CDR3 loop: CASSKTGDNQPQHF. CDR3 sequence (DNA): TGTGCCAGCAGCAAGACAGGAGACAATCAGCCCCAGCATTTT.

The CDR3 here is CASIPRYTEAFF. The CDR3 coding sequence is TGTGCCAGCATCCCCCGTTACACTGAAGCTTTCTTT. V usage is TRBV7-3 and J usage is TRBJ1-1; D not resolved. This CDR3 is 12 amino acids long. Germline values: CDR1 SGHTA, CDR2 FQGTGA. Trimming took off 7 bases at V and 3 bases at J, with 9 bases between the two ends.

As DNA, the CDR3 is TGTGCCAGCAGTGTAACTAGCGGGGGGGCCTACGAGCAGTACTTC. It translates to CASSVTSGGAYEQYF. The V gene is TRBV6-1, the J gene TRBJ2-7; 13 bases line up with TRBD2. This CDR3 comprises 15 residues. CDR1 and CDR2 from the germline V gene are MNHNS and SASEGT. V lost 4 bases to trimming and J lost 2 bases; unmatched junction nucleotides: 2.

This clone was seen repeatedly, ten times or more. The V and J genes are TRBV19 and TRBJ2-1, with 10 bases matching TRBD1. The CDR3 totals 16 residues. Germline loops: CDR1 LNHDA, CDR2 SQIVND (reference sequence). V was pared by 4 bases and J by 7 bases, with 10 bases of the junction left unmatched. The CDR3 region is CASSRVPRDRGNEQFF. The CDR3 bases are TGTGCCAGTAGTAGGGTTCCCCGGGACAGGGGTAATGAGCAGTTCTTC. Together with reference TRBV19 and TRBJ2-1, the CDR3 gives the full variable domain: DGGITQSPKYLFRKEGQNVTLSCEQNLNHDAMYWYRQDPGQGLRLIYYSQIVNDFQKGDIAEGYSVSREKKESFPLTVTSAQKNPTAFYLCASSRVPRDRGNEQFFGPGTRLTVL.

This clone has ten or more counts. V is TRBV28 and J is TRBJ2-7; tentative D call: TRBD1 (5 bases). This CDR3 contains 13 residues. Germline V CDR1 and CDR2: MDHEN, SYDVKM. Trimming cost V 2 bases and J 0 bases, with 5 bases left between them. DNA of the CDR3: TGTGCCAGCAGTTTACAGGGCTCCTACGAGCAGTACTTC. It yields the protein CASSLQGSYEQYF.

This clone has ten or more counts. This sequence joins TRBV11-2 and TRBJ2-7; perhaps TRBD1 as D (6 bases). The CDR3 contains 15 residues. The ends were cut back, 6 bases at V and 7 bases at J, with 22 bases in the middle. Looked up from germline, CDR1 is SGHAT and CDR2 is FQNNGV. The CDR3 DNA follows: TGTGCCAGCAGTTTCACGGACAGTCGTTTGGGAGAGCAGTACTTC. As protein: CASSFTDSRLGEQYF.

This clone has at least ten counts. The chain recombines TRBV20-1 with TRBJ1-4; D gene ambiguous. The CDR3 spans 12 residues. With 0 bases removed from V and 15 bases from J, the gap between germline ends came to 14 bases. CDR1 and CDR2 (germline): DFQATT, SNEGSKA (reference sequence). CDR3 bases: TGCAGTGCTAGAGATTCGACCTCGATGATGTTTTTT. It yields the protein CSARDSTSMMFF.

This clone was observed many times. This chain uses TRBV29-1 with TRBJ2-1; 7 nucleotides align to TRBD1. The CDR3 is 15 residues long. Unmatched junction bases numbered 9, after V lost 7 bases and J lost 0 bases. Germline V gene lookup returns CDR1 SQVTM and CDR2 ANQGSEA. CDR3 protein: CSGTSGGSSYNEQFF. CDR3 nucleotide sequence: TGCAGCGGAACCTCAGGGGGTAGCTCCTACAATGAGCAGTTCTTC.

This clone occurred many times. The rearrangement links TRBV7-2 to TRBJ2-7, with 10 bases fitting TRBD1. The CDR3 totals 15 residues. J gave up 0 bases and V 4 bases, and 3 bases lay outside the gene matches. From germline, CDR1 is SGHTA and CDR2 FQGNSA. CDR3: CASSSTGGDSYEQYF. In DNA form, the CDR3 reads TGTGCCAGCAGCTCGACAGGGGGCGACTCCTACGAGCAGTACTTC.

This clone is categorized as medium-sized. The V gene is TRBV6-1, the J gene TRBJ1-2; 9 nucleotides match TRBD1. The CDR3 runs 15 residues. V shed 3 bases, J shed 5 bases, and the junction held 7 bases outside the gene matches. Germline V lookup: CDR1 MNHNS, CDR2 SASEGT. CDR3 coding DNA: TGTGCCAGCAGTGACCCCGGACAGGGGACTTATGGCTACACCTTC. As protein: CASSDPGQGTYGYTF.

This clone was recorded many times. The chain has TRBV28 and TRBJ2-7; TRBD1 matches at 10 bases. This CDR3 is 15 amino acids long. Germline V CDR1 and CDR2: MDHEN, SYDVKM. Trimming took 4 bases from V and 4 from J; bases not matched to a gene: 7. CDR3 amino acids: CASSSPGQGLYEQYF. For the CDR3, the DNA is TGTGCCAGCAGTTCACCGGGACAGGGGCTGTACGAGCAGTACTTC.

The V and J genes are TRBV15 and TRBJ1-2, with a weak D call TRBD1 (5 bases). V lost 9 bases to trimming and J lost 0 bases, with 11 bases between them. The CDR3 is 13 amino acids. Germline V gene lookup returns CDR1 LNHNV and CDR2 YYDKDF (reference sequence). The CDR3 DNA reads TGTGCCACGGGACCGGCAGCTAACTATGGCTACACCTTC. This translates into CATGPAANYGYTF.

V usage is TRBV27 and J usage is TRBJ1-2, with D possibly matching TRBD1 (5 bases). The V end was cut by 2 bases, the J end by 6 bases, with 13 bases between. There are 14 residues in the CDR3. Germline-derived CDR1 and CDR2 are MNHEY and SMNVEV (reference sequence). The CDR3 loop reads CASSLAGTRNGYTF. CDR3 sequence (DNA): TGTGCCAGCAGTTTAGCAGGGACGCGGAATGGCTACACCTTC.